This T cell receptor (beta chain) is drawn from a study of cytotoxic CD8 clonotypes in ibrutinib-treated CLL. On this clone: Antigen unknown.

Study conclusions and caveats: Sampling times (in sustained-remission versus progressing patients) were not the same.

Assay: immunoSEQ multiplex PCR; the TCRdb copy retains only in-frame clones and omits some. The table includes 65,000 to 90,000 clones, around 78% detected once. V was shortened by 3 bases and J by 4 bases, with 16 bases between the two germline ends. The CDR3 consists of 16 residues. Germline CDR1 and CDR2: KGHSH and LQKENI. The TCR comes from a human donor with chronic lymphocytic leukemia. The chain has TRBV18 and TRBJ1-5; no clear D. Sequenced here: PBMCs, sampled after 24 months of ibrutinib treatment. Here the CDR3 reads CASSPSTRLKNQPQHF. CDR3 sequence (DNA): TGTGCCAGCTCACCCTCGACACGACTCAAAAATCAGCCCCAGCATTTT.